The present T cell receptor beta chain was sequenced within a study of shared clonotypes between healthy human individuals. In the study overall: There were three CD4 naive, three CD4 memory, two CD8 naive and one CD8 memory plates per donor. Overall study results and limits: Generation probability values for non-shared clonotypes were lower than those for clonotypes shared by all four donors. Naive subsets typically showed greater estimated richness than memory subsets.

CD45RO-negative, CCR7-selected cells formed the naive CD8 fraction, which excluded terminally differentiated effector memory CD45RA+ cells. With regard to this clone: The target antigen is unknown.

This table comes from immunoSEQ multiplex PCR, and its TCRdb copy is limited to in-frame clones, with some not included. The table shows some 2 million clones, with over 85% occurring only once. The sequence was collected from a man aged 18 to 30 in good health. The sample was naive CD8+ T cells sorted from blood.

This CDR3 reads CASSLLEDYEQYF. The CDR3 bases are TGTGCCAGCAGCTTATTAGAGGATTACGAGCAGTACTTC. The genes are TRBV11-2 and TRBJ2-7; D not certain. The V gene's germline CDR1 is SGHAT and CDR2 FQNNGV. The V and J ends lost 2 bases and 4 bases respectively, with 9 bases between them. This CDR3 has 13 residues.